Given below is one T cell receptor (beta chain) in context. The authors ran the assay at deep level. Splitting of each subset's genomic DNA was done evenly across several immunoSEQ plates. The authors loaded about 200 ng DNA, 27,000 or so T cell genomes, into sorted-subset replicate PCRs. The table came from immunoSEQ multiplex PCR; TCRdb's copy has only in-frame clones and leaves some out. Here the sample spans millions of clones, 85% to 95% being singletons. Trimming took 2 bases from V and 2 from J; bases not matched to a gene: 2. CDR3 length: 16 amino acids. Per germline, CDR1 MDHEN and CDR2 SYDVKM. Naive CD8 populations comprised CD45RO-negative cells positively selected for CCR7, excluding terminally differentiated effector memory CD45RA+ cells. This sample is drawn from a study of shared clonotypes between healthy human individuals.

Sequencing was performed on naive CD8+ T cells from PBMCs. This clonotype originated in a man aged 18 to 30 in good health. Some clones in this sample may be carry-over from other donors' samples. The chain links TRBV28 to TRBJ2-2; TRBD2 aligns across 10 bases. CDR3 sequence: CASSLGLAENTGELFF. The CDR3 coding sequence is TGTGCCAGCAGTTTAGGACTAGCGGAAAACACCGGGGAGCTGTTTTTT.